This T cell receptor (beta chain) was documented in a study of OX40 agonist ivuxolimab in advanced cancers. Regarding the study as a whole: At doses 0.1 to 3.0 mg/kg, CD4+ and CD8+ clones expanded.

This clone appeared a single time. What it binds is not known. Some clones are missing from TCRdb's copy, which holds only in-frame ones; the method was immunoSEQ multiplex PCR. The sample has 90,000 to 100,000 clones, 75% to 90% seen once. CDR3 length: 13 amino acids. V was shortened by 5 bases and J by 4 bases, with 11 bases between the two germline ends. The germline V gene has CDR1 MDHEN and CDR2 SYDVKM. This clonotype was sampled from an adult with an advanced solid tumor such as melanoma, head and neck, liver or kidney cancer. The source was CD4+ or CD8+ T cells sorted from blood, collected in a trial of the OX40 agonist ivuxolimab. The chain joins TRBV28 to TRBJ1-2, with D possibly TRBD1 on 5 matching bases. The CDR3 sequence: CASSLGTVYGYTF. DNA for the CDR3: TGTGCCAGCAGTCTGGGGACGGTCTATGGCTACACCTTC.